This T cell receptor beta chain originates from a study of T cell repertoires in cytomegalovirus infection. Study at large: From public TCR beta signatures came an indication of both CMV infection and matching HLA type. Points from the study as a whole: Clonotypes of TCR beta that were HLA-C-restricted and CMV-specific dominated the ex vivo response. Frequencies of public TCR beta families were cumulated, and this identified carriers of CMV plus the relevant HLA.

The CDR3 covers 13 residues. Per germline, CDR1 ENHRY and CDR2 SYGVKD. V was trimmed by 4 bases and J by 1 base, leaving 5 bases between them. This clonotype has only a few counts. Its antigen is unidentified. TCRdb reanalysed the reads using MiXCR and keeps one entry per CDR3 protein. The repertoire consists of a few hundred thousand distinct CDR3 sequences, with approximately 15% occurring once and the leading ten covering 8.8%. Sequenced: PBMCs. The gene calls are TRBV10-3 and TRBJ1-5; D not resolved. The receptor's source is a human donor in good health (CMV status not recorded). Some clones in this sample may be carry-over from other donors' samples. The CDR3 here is CAISGASNQPQHF. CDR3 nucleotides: TGTGCCATCAGTGGGGCCAGCAATCAGCCCCAGCATTTT.